The rows below give T cell receptor beta chains drawn from one sample of a study of blood T cells in healthy people across ages. TCRdb re-called the 5' RACE reads through MiXCR, storing one row per CDR3 protein. Of about 720,000 distinct CDR3 sequences listed, 22% are singletons. The sample consisted of blood. These receptor sequences come from a man aged 65 to 85 in good health. CDR3s include the opening cysteine and the closing phenylalanine or tryptophan. The D gene is left open where the match is weak. Expanded clones are given a class, and other clones once, few, many or no size at all.

j_call: TRBJ2-7; d_call: .; v_call: TRBV7-9; clone_size: few; cdr3_aa: CASSRQFSNYEQYF; cdr3_nt: TGTGCCAGCAGCCGGCAATTTAGTAATTACGAGCAGTACTTC
j_call: TRBJ1-2; d_call: .; v_call: TRBV29-1; clone_size: .; cdr3_aa: CSVTQDSLGGYTF; cdr3_nt: TGCAGCGTTACGCAGGACAGCCTGGGAGGCTACACCTTC
j_call: TRBJ1-6; d_call: TRBD1; v_call: TRBV20-1; clone_size: .; cdr3_aa: CSARPGQGGASPLHF; cdr3_nt: TGCAGTGCTAGGCCGGGACAGGGGGGAGCTTCACCCCTCCACTTT
j_call: TRBJ2-1; d_call: TRBD1; v_call: TRBV28; clone_size: .; cdr3_aa: CASRPEGTGTYNEQFF; cdr3_nt: TGTGCCAGCAGGCCTGAGGGGACAGGGACCTACAATGAGCAGTTCTTC
j_call: TRBJ2-1; d_call: TRBD2; v_call: TRBV29-1; clone_size: few; cdr3_aa: CSVRERGSYNEQFF; cdr3_nt: TGCAGCGTTCGGGAGCGGGGGAGTTACAATGAGCAGTTCTTC
j_call: TRBJ2-5; d_call: .; v_call: TRBV7-9; clone_size: .; cdr3_aa: CASSLQELQETQYF; cdr3_nt: TGTGCCAGCAGCTTGCAGGAATTACAAGAGACCCAGTACTTC
j_call: TRBJ1-3; d_call: TRBD1; v_call: TRBV28; clone_size: .; cdr3_aa: CASRGTGGSGNTIYF; cdr3_nt: TGTGCCAGCAGAGGGACAGGGGGCTCTGGAAACACCATATATTTT
j_call: TRBJ1-2; d_call: .; v_call: TRBV7-2; clone_size: .; cdr3_aa: CASSARTVNYGYTF; cdr3_nt: TGTGCCAGCAGCGCCCGGACGGTCAACTATGGCTACACCTTC
j_call: TRBJ2-1; d_call: .; v_call: TRBV9; clone_size: .; cdr3_aa: CASSVPGEQFF; cdr3_nt: TGTGCCAGCAGCGTCCCAGGAGAGCAGTTCTTC
j_call: TRBJ1-4; d_call: .; v_call: TRBV5-1; clone_size: many; cdr3_aa: CASSLTTFNEKLFF; cdr3_nt: TGCGCCAGCAGCTTGACAACTTTTAATGAAAAACTGTTTTTT
j_call: TRBJ2-7; d_call: .; v_call: TRBV10-3; clone_size: few; cdr3_aa: CAISESRGGEQYF; cdr3_nt: TGTGCCATCAGTGAGTCGAGAGGTGGGGAGCAGTACTTC
j_call: TRBJ2-5; d_call: .; v_call: TRBV29-1; clone_size: many; cdr3_aa: CSVNREGGQETQYF; cdr3_nt: TGCAGCGTAAACAGGGAAGGGGGCCAAGAGACCCAGTACTTC
j_call: TRBJ2-1; d_call: TRBD1; v_call: TRBV29-1; clone_size: few; cdr3_aa: CSVEGDSWYNEQFF; cdr3_nt: TGCAGCGTTGAGGGGGACAGTTGGTACAATGAGCAGTTCTTC
j_call: TRBJ2-1; d_call: .; v_call: TRBV5-6; clone_size: few; cdr3_aa: CASSSLRVYNEQFF; cdr3_nt: TGTGCCAGCAGCTCCCTCAGGGTCTACAATGAGCAGTTCTTC
j_call: TRBJ2-7; d_call: TRBD1; v_call: TRBV6-1; clone_size: .; cdr3_aa: CASNLRDSSYEQYF; cdr3_nt: TGTGCCAGCAATCTCCGGGACAGTTCCTACGAGCAGTACTTC
j_call: TRBJ2-3; d_call: .; v_call: TRBV10-3; clone_size: .; cdr3_aa: CAISPGLGTDTQYF; cdr3_nt: TGTGCCATCAGTCCGGGACTCGGCACAGATACGCAGTATTTT
j_call: TRBJ1-4; d_call: TRBD1; v_call: TRBV29-1; clone_size: many; cdr3_aa: CSVVFSGTGNEKLFF; cdr3_nt: TGCAGCGTTGTCTTTTCCGGGACAGGGAATGAAAAACTGTTTTTT
j_call: TRBJ2-3; d_call: TRBD1; v_call: TRBV5-1; clone_size: .; cdr3_aa: CASYAGTGLADTQYF; cdr3_nt: TGCGCCAGCTACGCCGGGACAGGGCTCGCAGATACGCAGTATTTT